These 15 T cell receptor beta chains came from one sample sequenced in a study of cytomegalovirus exposure and HLA in healthy donors. The PCR was carried out with 60 Vbeta primers and 13 Jbeta primers. Some clones are missing from TCRdb's copy, which holds only in-frame ones; the method was immunoSEQ multiplex PCR. The top ten clones hold around 8.7% of a sample with around 40,000 clones, around 62% of them seen once. The sample was PBMCs. The origin of the receptors is a human donor in good health.

This clone was seen only a few times. The genes are TRBV5-1 and TRBJ1-1; no clear D. V dropped 4 bases and J dropped 1 base, with 11 bases sitting between them. Germline V gives CDR1 SGHRS, CDR2 YFSETQ. The CDR3 is made up of 14 amino acids. The CDR3 DNA reads as TGCGCCAGCAGCCTACCGAAGAGGAACACTGAAGCTTTCTTT. Encoded protein: CASSLPKRNTEAFF. The complete variable domain, with remaining parts taken from reference TRBV5-1 and TRBJ1-1, reads KAGVTQTPRYLIKTRGQQVTLSCSPISGHRSVSWYQQTPGQGLQFLFEYFSETQRNKGNFPGRFSGRQFSNSRSEMNVSTLELGDSALYLCASSLPKRNTEAFFGQGTRLTVV.

As to this clone: At one end, the junction sequence differs from germline, possibly due to a read error. The rearrangement joins TRBV29-1 to TRBJ2-3; 12 bases map to TRBD2. CDR1 SQVTM and CDR2 ANQGSEA come from the germline V gene. This CDR3 has 16 residues. The CDR3 region has the DNA TGCAGCGTCGAAGCACTAGCGGGGGGCCACTTTTTTACGCAGTATTTT. This translates into CSVEALAGGHFFTQYF.

V usage is TRBV10-1 and J usage is TRBJ1-6; D is possibly TRBD1 (6 bases). Germline V gene lookup returns CDR1 WNHNN and CDR2 SYGVQD (reference sequence). V lost 6 bases and J lost 7, with 13 bases in between. This CDR3 has 14 residues. CDR3 coding DNA: TGCGCCAGCAGCGCAGGGGCGACGAATTCACCCCTCCACTTT. Translating it yields CASSAGATNSPLHF.

The rearrangement links TRBV10-1 to TRBJ1-1, with TRBD1 as a possible D gene (6 bases). V lost 4 bases and J lost 7, with 13 bases in between. The CDR3 is 13 residues long. Per the germline V gene, CDR1 is WNHNN and CDR2 is SYGVQD (reference sequence). The CDR3 protein is CASSGRDTHEAFF. CDR3 nucleotide sequence: TGCGCCAGCAGTGGCCGGGACACCCATGAAGCTTTCTTT.

This rearrangement joins TRBV5-1 to TRBJ1-1; D remains unclear. The CDR3 extends over 13 amino acids. Looked up from germline, CDR1 is SGHRS and CDR2 is YFSETQ. V lost 0 bases to trimming and J lost 4 bases, with 7 bases between them. The CDR3: CASSLAEGTEAFF. CDR3 sequence (DNA): TGCGCCAGCAGCTTGGCCGAGGGCACTGAAGCTTTCTTT.

The chain combines TRBV7-2 with TRBJ2-5, with TRBD1 identical over 9 bases. Germline loops: CDR1 SGHTA, CDR2 FQGNSA. V lost 6 bases and J lost 7; bases outside the gene matches: 12. The CDR3 has 15 amino acids. The DNA of the CDR3 is TGTGCCAGCAGTTTTACCTGGGACAGGGAAAGGACCCAGTACTTC. Residues: CASSFTWDRERTQYF.

The chain combines TRBV7-6 with TRBJ2-7; TRBD2 is a possible D gene (6 bases). From germline, CDR1 is SGHVS and CDR2 FNYEAQ. The CDR3 contains 15 residues. V shed 2 bases and J shed 0 bases, with 11 bases lying between them. The CDR3 region has the DNA TGTGCCAGCAGCTTACGGAGCGGGCTCTCCTACGAGCAGTACTTC. Its protein is CASSLRSGLSYEQYF.

The chain employs TRBV28 and TRBJ2-1, with D unclear. The CDR3 runs 13 residues. Germline-derived CDR1 and CDR2 are MDHEN and SYDVKM. Trimming shortened V by 5 bases and J by 4 bases, and 9 bases separated the two germline ends. The CDR3 DNA reads as TGTGCCAGCAGTCAGGCCAATTACAATGAGCAGTTCTTC. Translation gives CASSQANYNEQFF.

This chain connects TRBV18 to TRBJ1-5; tentative D call: TRBD1 (5 bases). Germline CDR1 and CDR2: KGHSH and LQKENI. Trimming took off 2 bases at V and 0 bases at J, with 5 bases between the two ends. The CDR3 runs to 14 residues. The CDR3 protein is CASSPGASNQPQHF. The CDR3 nucleotides are TGTGCCAGCTCACCAGGGGCTAGCAATCAGCCCCAGCATTTT.

V is TRBV7-3 and J is TRBJ1-6, with 9 bases lining up with TRBD1. The CDR3 totals 15 residues. The V segment lost 4 bases and the J segment 8 bases; nucleotides outside the gene matches: 6. Germline CDR1 is SGHTA and CDR2 is FQGTGA. The CDR3 coding sequence is TGTGCCAGCAGCTCCGGGACAGGGAGAGATTCACCCCTCCACTTT. It specifies CASSSGTGRDSPLHF.

This chain connects TRBV19 to TRBJ2-7; D gene uncertain. Germline lookup yields CDR1 LNHDA and CDR2 SQIVND (reference sequence). The V end was cut by 5 bases, the J end by 4 bases, with 12 bases between. This CDR3 comprises 13 residues. The CDR3 protein is CASSADSGYEQYF. The CDR3 DNA follows: TGTGCCAGTAGTGCCGATTCGGGTTACGAGCAGTACTTC.

The chain combines TRBV5-8 with TRBJ2-7, with TRBD2 identical over 8 bases. V trimming: 2 bases; J trimming: 2 bases; junction bases outside the gene matches: 3. Germline lookup yields CDR1 SGHTS and CDR2 YDEGEE. The CDR3 covers 14 residues. Written as DNA, the CDR3 is TGTGCCAGCAGCTTCCGGACTAGCACCTACGAGCAGTACTTC. Amino acid sequence: CASSFRTSTYEQYF. The full variable domain, completed using reference TRBV5-8 and TRBJ2-7, is EAGVTQSPTHLIKTRGQQATLRCSPISGHTSVYWYQQALGLGLQFLLWYDEGEERNRGNFPPRFSGRQFPNYSSELNVNALELEDSALYLCASSFRTSTYEQYFGPGTRLTVT.

J is TRBJ1-1 and V is TRBV19; 9 nucleotides align to TRBD1. With V trimmed by 7 bases and J by 2 bases, 5 bases remained unmatched. Germline V gives CDR1 LNHDA, CDR2 SQIVND (reference sequence). The length of the CDR3 is 14 residues. The CDR3 here is CASMADRGNTEAFF. CDR3 DNA sequence: TGTGCCAGTATGGCGGACAGGGGAAACACTGAAGCTTTCTTT. Combining the CDR3 with reference TRBV19 and TRBJ1-1 gives the whole variable domain DGGITQSPKYLFRKEGQNVTLSCEQNLNHDAMYWYRQDPGQGLRLIYYSQIVNDFQKGDIAEGYSVSREKKESFPLTVTSAQKNPTAFYLCASMADRGNTEAFFGQGTRLTVV.

The chain is built from TRBV29-1 and TRBJ1-2; TRBD1 might be the D (5 bases). CDR1 and CDR2 from the germline V gene are SQVTM and ANQGSEA. The CDR3 spans 10 residues. CDR3 in amino acids: CSLGGNGYTF. The CDR3 DNA reads as TGCTCTCTGGGGGGTAATGGCTACACCTTC.

As DNA, the CDR3 is TGCGCCAGCAGTCAATCGGGGGGCTATGGCTACACCTTC. Amino acids: CASSQSGGYGYTF. The J gene is TRBJ1-2, the V gene TRBV23-1, with a weak D call TRBD1 (5 bases). TRBV23-1 is labeled an ORF, and its function is uncertain. With 0 bases removed from V and 4 bases from J, the gap between germline ends came to 6 bases. The CDR3 has 13 residues.